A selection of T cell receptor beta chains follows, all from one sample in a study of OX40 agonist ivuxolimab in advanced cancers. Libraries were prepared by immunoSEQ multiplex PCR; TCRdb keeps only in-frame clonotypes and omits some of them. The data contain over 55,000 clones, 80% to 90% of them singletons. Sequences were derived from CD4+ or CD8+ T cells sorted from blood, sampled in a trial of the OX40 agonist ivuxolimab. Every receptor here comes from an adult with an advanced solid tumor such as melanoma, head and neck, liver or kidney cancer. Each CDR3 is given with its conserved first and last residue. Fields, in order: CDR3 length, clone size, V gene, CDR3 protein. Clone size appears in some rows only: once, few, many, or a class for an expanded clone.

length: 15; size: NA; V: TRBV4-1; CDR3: CASSQDGSGNQPQHF
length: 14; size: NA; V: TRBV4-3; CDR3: CASSSTGRRYEQYF
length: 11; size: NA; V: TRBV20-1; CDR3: CSASRDHEQYF
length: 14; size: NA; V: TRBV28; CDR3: CASMSAYSYNEQFF
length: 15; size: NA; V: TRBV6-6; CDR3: CASSVDRGGGTEAFF
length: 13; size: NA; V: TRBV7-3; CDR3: CASSLRRDTEAFF
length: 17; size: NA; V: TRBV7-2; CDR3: CASSLASSGGGSNGYTF
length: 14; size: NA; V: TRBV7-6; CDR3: CASSSGAYQDEQFF
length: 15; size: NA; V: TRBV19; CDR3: CASSPRSDRTDTQYF
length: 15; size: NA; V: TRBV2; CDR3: CASSRTGGDNQPQHF
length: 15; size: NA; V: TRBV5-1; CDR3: CASSPSGGSYNEQFF
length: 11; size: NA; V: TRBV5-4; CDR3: CASSLSDEQFF
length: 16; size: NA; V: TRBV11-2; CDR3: CASSFRPRDVGNIQYF
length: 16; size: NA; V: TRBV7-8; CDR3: CASSLVSSGSNQPQHF
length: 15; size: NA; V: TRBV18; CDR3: CASSPRPGGGDEQFF
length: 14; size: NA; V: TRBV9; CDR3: CASSIRTGFETQYF
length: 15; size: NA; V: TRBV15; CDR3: CATSRGQTGYGEQFF
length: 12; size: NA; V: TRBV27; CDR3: CASRGRNYGYTF
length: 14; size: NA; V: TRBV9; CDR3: CASSEGAGNEKLFF
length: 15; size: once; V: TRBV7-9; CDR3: CASSLASGRADTQYF
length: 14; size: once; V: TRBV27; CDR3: CASSGRSWGQPQHF
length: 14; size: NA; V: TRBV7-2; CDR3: CASSFGADSYEQYF